This TCR beta chain was sequenced in a study of T cell repertoires in cytomegalovirus infection. Turning to this clonotype: Its antigen is still unknown.

In germline, CDR1 is DFQATT, CDR2 SNEGSKA (reference sequence). Between the trimmed V and J ends, which lost 6 bases and 0 bases, there was a span of 11 bases. This CDR3 contains 13 residues. From the reads, TCRdb called clonotypes with MiXCR, one entry per CDR3 protein. The data show approximately 300,000 distinct CDR3 sequences, with just under 30% seen just once and 20% held by the top ten. The chain uses TRBV20-1 and TRBJ1-2; D call uncertain. The sequencing used cultured PBMCs, collected from culture after CMV antigen stimulation. The receptor was isolated from a human donor in good health (CMV status not recorded). Some clones in this sample may be carry-over from other donors' samples. This chain's CDR3 is CSASRETNYGYTF. CDR3 sequence (DNA): TGCAGTGCGTCCAGAGAGACTAACTATGGCTACACCTTC.